These T cell receptor beta chains were read from a single sample in a study of blood T cell repertoires in COVID-19. Produced via immunoSEQ multiplex PCR; TCRdb's table is partial and in-frame only. The table shows 150,000 to 200,000 clones, with 88% occurring only once. The sample consisted of peripheral blood. These TCRs come from a human donor in a cohort sampled during active COVID-19. The CDR3 runs from the conserved cysteine through the conserved F or W. The D gene is left open where the match is weak. Only part of the rows carry a size: once, few, many, or a class if the clone is expanded.

clone_size: .
v_call: TRBV19
d_call: .
j_call: TRBJ1-2
cdr3_aa: CASKQDTSNYGYTF
cdr3_nt: TGTGCCAGTAAACAGGATACAAGTAACTATGGCTACACCTTC

clone_size: few
v_call: TRBV10-1
d_call: .
j_call: TRBJ2-7
cdr3_aa: CASSESSVGRVGRKYF
cdr3_nt: TGCGCCAGCAGTGAGTCGTCGGTCGGAAGGGTAGGGAGGAAGTACTTC

clone_size: .
v_call: TRBV27
d_call: .
j_call: TRBJ2-2
cdr3_aa: CASRTERVTGELFF
cdr3_nt: TGTGCCAGCAGGACAGAACGGGTCACCGGGGAGCTGTTTTTT

clone_size: .
v_call: TRBV19
d_call: TRBD2
j_call: TRBJ2-5
cdr3_aa: CASSIDLAGGRETQYF
cdr3_nt: TGTGCCAGTAGTATAGATCTAGCGGGGGGTCGGGAGACCCAGTACTTC

clone_size: once
v_call: TRBV2
d_call: .
j_call: TRBJ2-7
cdr3_aa: CASSESVAREQYF
cdr3_nt: TGTGCCAGCAGTGAATCAGTTGCCAGAGAGCAGTACTTC

clone_size: once
v_call: TRBV27
d_call: .
j_call: TRBJ1-6
cdr3_aa: CASGLQGRNNSPLHF
cdr3_nt: TGTGCCAGTGGATTACAGGGACGGAATAATTCACCCCTCCACTTT

clone_size: once
v_call: TRBV24-1
d_call: .
j_call: TRBJ1-6
cdr3_aa: CATSESGSNSPLHF
cdr3_nt: TGTGCCACCAGTGAGTCGGGATCCAATTCACCCCTCCACTTT

clone_size: .
v_call: TRBV3-1/TRBV3-2
d_call: .
j_call: TRBJ2-7
cdr3_aa: CASSHAGSGSYEQYF
cdr3_nt: TGTGCCAGCAGCCACGCAGGGTCGGGCTCCTACGAGCAGTACTTC

clone_size: .
v_call: TRBV30
d_call: .
j_call: TRBJ1-3
cdr3_aa: CAHDRASGNTIYF
cdr3_nt: TGTGCCCACGATAGAGCCTCTGGAAACACCATATATTTT

clone_size: .
v_call: TRBV2
d_call: TRBD2
j_call: TRBJ2-7
cdr3_aa: CASSGEGGFSYEQYF
cdr3_nt: TGTGCCAGCAGTGGGGAGGGCGGGTTCTCCTACGAGCAGTACTTC

clone_size: .
v_call: TRBV5-5
d_call: .
j_call: TRBJ2-5
cdr3_aa: CASSLESGLTLQETQYF
cdr3_nt: TGTGCCAGCAGCTTGGAATCGGGACTTACTCTCCAAGAGACCCAGTACTTC

clone_size: .
v_call: TRBV5-1
d_call: TRBD1
j_call: TRBJ2-2
cdr3_aa: CASSLRTGDTGELFF
cdr3_nt: TGCGCCAGCAGCTTGCGGACAGGAGACACCGGGGAGCTGTTTTTT

clone_size: .
v_call: TRBV27
d_call: .
j_call: TRBJ1-2
cdr3_aa: CASSSQPGQENTF
cdr3_nt: TGTGCCAGCAGTTCCCAACCGGGACAAGAGAACACCTTC

clone_size: .
v_call: TRBV10-1
d_call: TRBD1
j_call: TRBJ2-1
cdr3_aa: CASSDRTGSGHEQFF
cdr3_nt: TGCGCCAGCAGTGACCGGACAGGGTCGGGTCATGAGCAGTTCTTC

clone_size: .
v_call: TRBV6-4
d_call: TRBD2
j_call: TRBJ2-3
cdr3_aa: CASRRTSGRSDTQYF
cdr3_nt: TGTGCCAGCAGACGGACTAGCGGGAGATCAGATACGCAGTATTTT

clone_size: .
v_call: TRBV28
d_call: .
j_call: TRBJ2-2
cdr3_aa: CASSSWGRGAGELFF
cdr3_nt: TGTGCCAGCAGTTCATGGGGGAGAGGAGCCGGGGAGCTGTTTTTT

clone_size: .
v_call: TRBV7-6
d_call: .
j_call: TRBJ1-6
cdr3_aa: CASSSATDYNSPLHF
cdr3_nt: TGTGCCAGCAGCAGTGCGACAGACTATAATTCACCCCTCCACTTT

clone_size: .
v_call: TRBV29-1
d_call: .
j_call: TRBJ2-5
cdr3_aa: CSVGRGRKETQYF
cdr3_nt: TGCAGCGTTGGGAGAGGGCGGAAAGAGACCCAGTACTTC

clone_size: medium-sized
v_call: TRBV6-2/TRBV6-3
d_call: TRBD1
j_call: TRBJ2-7
cdr3_aa: CASSYLRQGSEQYF
cdr3_nt: TGTGCCAGCAGTTACTTACGACAGGGAAGCGAGCAGTACTTC

clone_size: .
v_call: TRBV6-2/TRBV6-3
d_call: .
j_call: TRBJ1-5
cdr3_aa: CASSYEQGNQPQHF
cdr3_nt: TGTGCCAGCAGTTACGAACAGGGCAATCAGCCCCAGCATTTT

clone_size: few
v_call: TRBV6-2/TRBV6-3
d_call: TRBD1
j_call: TRBJ1-5
cdr3_aa: CASSYLTGPAQPQHF
cdr3_nt: TGTGCCAGCAGTTACCTGACAGGGCCGGCTCAGCCCCAGCATTTT

clone_size: .
v_call: TRBV5-1
d_call: TRBD1
j_call: TRBJ2-7
cdr3_aa: CASRPPDRGHEQYF
cdr3_nt: TGCGCCAGCAGACCCCCGGACAGGGGCCACGAGCAGTACTTC

clone_size: .
v_call: TRBV9
d_call: .
j_call: TRBJ2-2
cdr3_aa: CASSVGPGNTGELFF
cdr3_nt: TGTGCCAGCAGCGTAGGGCCGGGGAACACCGGGGAGCTGTTTTTT

clone_size: .
v_call: TRBV7-9
d_call: .
j_call: TRBJ1-3
cdr3_aa: CASSLFSSGNTIYF
cdr3_nt: TGTGCCAGCAGCTTATTTAGCTCTGGAAACACCATATATTTT

clone_size: .
v_call: TRBV20-1
d_call: TRBD2
j_call: TRBJ2-7
cdr3_aa: CSASFTGGASYEQYF
cdr3_nt: TGCAGTGCTAGTTTCACGGGAGGCGCCTCCTACGAGCAGTACTTC

clone_size: .
v_call: TRBV27
d_call: .
j_call: TRBJ2-6
cdr3_aa: CASSSVSGANVLTF
cdr3_nt: TGTGCCAGCAGTTCGGTCTCTGGGGCCAACGTCCTGACTTTC

clone_size: .
v_call: TRBV30
d_call: .
j_call: TRBJ2-2
cdr3_aa: CAWSMPGYTGELFF
cdr3_nt: TGTGCCTGGAGTATGCCAGGCTACACCGGGGAGCTGTTTTTT

clone_size: .
v_call: TRBV7-2
d_call: TRBD2
j_call: TRBJ2-3
cdr3_aa: CASSQRDGTADTQYF
cdr3_nt: TGTGCCAGCAGCCAGCGGGACGGGACGGCAGATACGCAGTATTTT

clone_size: .
v_call: TRBV18
d_call: .
j_call: TRBJ2-5
cdr3_aa: CASSLGAEKTQYF
cdr3_nt: TGTGCCAGCTCATTGGGGGCCGAGAAGACCCAGTACTTC

clone_size: .
v_call: TRBV7-9
d_call: .
j_call: TRBJ2-6
cdr3_aa: CASSRTGPGANVLTF
cdr3_nt: TGTGCCAGCAGCCGTACAGGGCCTGGGGCCAACGTCCTGACTTTC

clone_size: few
v_call: TRBV5-5
d_call: .
j_call: TRBJ2-7
cdr3_aa: CASSFTGTPAYEQYF
cdr3_nt: TGTGCCAGCAGCTTTACCGGGACTCCCGCCTACGAGCAGTACTTC

clone_size: .
v_call: TRBV6-5
d_call: .
j_call: TRBJ1-6
cdr3_aa: CASTGTYNSPLHF
cdr3_nt: TGTGCCAGCACTGGGACATATAATTCACCCCTCCACTTT

clone_size: .
v_call: TRBV4-3
d_call: TRBD1
j_call: TRBJ1-4
cdr3_aa: CASSQGATGVEKLFF
cdr3_nt: TGCGCCAGCAGCCAAGGGGCGACAGGGGTTGAAAAACTGTTTTTT

clone_size: .
v_call: TRBV19
d_call: TRBD1
j_call: TRBJ2-4
cdr3_aa: CASSITGTENIQYF
cdr3_nt: TGTGCCAGTAGTATTACCGGGACAGAAAACATTCAGTACTTC

clone_size: .
v_call: TRBV5-1
d_call: TRBD1
j_call: TRBJ2-6
cdr3_aa: CASSWGDRHSGANVLTF
cdr3_nt: TGCGCCAGCAGCTGGGGGGACAGGCACTCTGGGGCCAACGTCCTGACTTTC

clone_size: .
v_call: TRBV4-1
d_call: .
j_call: TRBJ1-5
cdr3_aa: CASSQEARGYHQPQHF
cdr3_nt: TGCGCCAGCAGCCAAGAGGCGCGGGGGTACCATCAGCCCCAGCATTTT

clone_size: .
v_call: TRBV5-1
d_call: TRBD2
j_call: TRBJ2-3
cdr3_aa: CASSLVSGGTDTQYF
cdr3_nt: TGCGCCAGCAGCTTGGTGAGCGGGGGGACAGATACGCAGTATTTT

clone_size: .
v_call: TRBV18
d_call: TRBD1
j_call: TRBJ1-5
cdr3_aa: CASSPEGTGDQPQHF
cdr3_nt: TGTGCCAGCTCACCAGAGGGGACAGGGGATCAGCCCCAGCATTTT

clone_size: .
v_call: TRBV7-2
d_call: .
j_call: TRBJ2-2
cdr3_aa: CASSQDLSGELFF
cdr3_nt: TGTGCCAGCAGCCAGGACTTGTCCGGGGAGCTGTTTTTT

clone_size: .
v_call: TRBV6-5
d_call: .
j_call: TRBJ1-1
cdr3_aa: CASSYEGMNTEAFF
cdr3_nt: TGTGCCAGCAGTTACGAGGGCATGAACACTGAAGCTTTCTTT

clone_size: .
v_call: TRBV6-6
d_call: .
j_call: TRBJ1-2
cdr3_aa: CASSYELNYGYTF
cdr3_nt: TGTGCCAGCAGTTACGAACTGAACTATGGCTACACCTTC

clone_size: .
v_call: TRBV10-3
d_call: TRBD1
j_call: TRBJ1-2
cdr3_aa: CAISGGTEWNYGYTF
cdr3_nt: TGTGCCATCAGTGGGGGGACAGAATGGAACTATGGCTACACCTTC

clone_size: .
v_call: TRBV9
d_call: TRBD2
j_call: TRBJ2-1
cdr3_aa: CASSETSGGYEQFF
cdr3_nt: TGTGCCAGCAGCGAGACTAGCGGGGGCTATGAGCAGTTCTTC

clone_size: .
v_call: TRBV18
d_call: .
j_call: TRBJ1-5
cdr3_aa: CASSPQGPYQPQHF
cdr3_nt: TGTGCCAGCTCACCTCAGGGGCCGTATCAGCCCCAGCATTTT

clone_size: .
v_call: TRBV30
d_call: .
j_call: TRBJ1-5
cdr3_aa: CAWSVQLGSQPQHF
cdr3_nt: TGTGCCTGGAGTGTACAGCTGGGTAGTCAGCCCCAGCATTTT

clone_size: .
v_call: TRBV19
d_call: TRBD1
j_call: TRBJ2-1
cdr3_aa: CASREDRGRGVEQFF
cdr3_nt: TGTGCCAGTAGGGAGGACAGGGGAAGAGGGGTTGAGCAGTTCTTC

clone_size: .
v_call: TRBV7-2
d_call: .
j_call: TRBJ1-1
cdr3_aa: CASSPEVAPAFF
cdr3_nt: TGTGCCAGCAGCCCAGAAGTCGCTCCGGCTTTCTTT

clone_size: .
v_call: TRBV7-9
d_call: .
j_call: TRBJ2-4
cdr3_aa: CASSPLNIQYF
cdr3_nt: TGTGCCAGCAGCCCTCTCAACATTCAGTACTTC

clone_size: .
v_call: TRBV12-3/TRBV12-4
d_call: .
j_call: TRBJ2-7
cdr3_aa: CASSLQEDYEQYF
cdr3_nt: TGTGCCAGCAGCTTACAGGAGGACTACGAGCAGTACTTC

clone_size: .
v_call: TRBV5-4
d_call: TRBD1
j_call: TRBJ2-2
cdr3_aa: CATNWDRRTGELFF
cdr3_nt: TGTGCCACCAATTGGGACAGACGAACCGGGGAGCTGTTTTTT

clone_size: .
v_call: TRBV9
d_call: .
j_call: TRBJ2-1
cdr3_aa: CASSVAVGGYNEQFF
cdr3_nt: TGTGCCAGCAGCGTAGCTGTAGGGGGCTACAATGAGCAGTTCTTC